The rows below give T cell receptor beta chains drawn from one sample of a study of beta chain features in type 1 diabetes. Profiling relied on immunoSEQ multiplex PCR, and the TCRdb table lists in-frame clones only, not all of them. The sample has hundreds of thousands of clones, approximately 13% seen once. Sequencing was carried out using naive CD4+ T cells from blood. Receptors originate from a man aged 30-40 years in good health. CDR3s include the opening cysteine and the closing phenylalanine or tryptophan. D genes are given only for firm matches. Clone size is stated in some rows and not others, as once, few, many or a class when expanded.

J | size | V | D | DNA | CDR3
TRBJ1-2 | - | TRBV12-5 | - | TGTGCTAGTGGCCCCCGGGACGACTATGGCTACACCTTC | CASGPRDDYGYTF
TRBJ1-2 | - | TRBV23-1 | - | TGCGCCAGCCCTCCATCCGACAACTATGGCTACACCTTC | CASPPSDNYGYTF
TRBJ2-7 | - | TRBV27 | - | TGTGCCAGCGGGAGAGAGTCCCATTACGAGCAGTACTTC | CASGRESHYEQYF
TRBJ2-1 | many | TRBV29-1 | - | TGCAGCGTTGAACAGCGGATCACCTACAATGAGCAGTTCTTC | CSVEQRITYNEQFF
TRBJ1-4 | - | TRBV30 | TRBD1 | TGTGCCTGGAGTCGCCGACAGGGAACTAATGAAAAACTGTTTTTT | CAWSRRQGTNEKLFF
TRBJ1-6 | - | TRBV4-3 | - | TGCGCCAGTTCGCCAGACCGGACTTTTAATTCACCCCTCCACTTT | CASSPDRTFNSPLHF
TRBJ2-7 | - | TRBV4-1 | - | TGCGCCAGCAGCGGACTTCCTAGCCCCGGGGCCTACGAGCAGTACTTC | CASSGLPSPGAYEQYF
TRBJ2-4 | many | TRBV4-1 | - | TGCGCCAGCAGCCAAGTCATGAGAGACAGGTCCAAAAACATTCAGTACTTC | CASSQVMRDRSKNIQYF
TRBJ2-3 | few | TRBV5-6 | - | TGTGCCAGCAGCTTTTCCCTAGCCAACTCGGTCACAGATACGCAGTATTTT | CASSFSLANSVTDTQYF
TRBJ2-1 | - | TRBV4-1 | TRBD1 | TGCGCCAGCAGCCAACCCTTCGGGGACAGGGCTAATGAGCAGTTCTTC | CASSQPFGDRANEQFF
TRBJ2-6 | - | TRBV5-1 | - | TGCGCCAGCAGCTCCTGGACAGTTGGGGCCAACGTCCTGACTTTC | CASSSWTVGANVLTF
TRBJ2-1 | - | TRBV7-2 | TRBD2 | TGTGCCAGCAGGGGGACTAGCGGGGGAAATGAGCAGTTCTTC | CASRGTSGGNEQFF
TRBJ2-1 | few | TRBV29-1 | - | TGCAGCGTTGCCGGGCGAGCGGGACAATACAATGAGCAGTTCTTC | CSVAGRAGQYNEQFF
TRBJ2-5 | few | TRBV29-1 | TRBD2 | TGCAGCGTTGAAGTTCCTGAGGGACTAGCGGGGCAAGAGACCCAGTACTTC | CSVEVPEGLAGQETQYF
TRBJ2-7 | few | TRBV4-3 | - | TGCGCCAGCAGCCAAGAATTGTCCTACGAGCAGTACTTC | CASSQELSYEQYF
TRBJ1-1 | - | TRBV18 | - | TGTGCCAGCTCACCACTCAGCGGGAACACTGAAGCTTTCTTT | CASSPLSGNTEAFF
TRBJ2-2 | - | TRBV29-1 | - | TGCAGCGTTGTTAAGTCAAGCACCGGGGAGCTGTTTTTT | CSVVKSSTGELFF
TRBJ1-5 | once | TRBV4-3 | - | TGCGCCAGCAGCCACACAGCTAGCGATCAGCCCCAGCATTTT | CASSHTASDQPQHF
TRBJ1-1 | few | TRBV19 | TRBD1 | TGTGCCAGTGGGGGACAGCCAAACACTGAAGCTTTCTTT | CASGGQPNTEAFF
TRBJ2-1 | - | TRBV7-2 | - | TGTGCCAGCAGCTTCAGAGCGGGACAATACAATGAGCAGTTCTTC | CASSFRAGQYNEQFF
TRBJ2-3 | - | TRBV5-1 | - | TGCGCCAGATCCTTCGGCCTAGCGACAACCGTAAATAGGGATACGCAGTATTTT | CARSFGLATTVNRDTQYF
TRBJ2-7 | - | TRBV13 | - | TGTGCCAGCAGCTTAGCTCTTCGGGGCACTTACTACGAGCAGTACTTC | CASSLALRGTYYEQYF
TRBJ1-2 | - | TRBV7-9 | - | TGTGCCAGCAGCTTAGTAGGTGTGAGGGGCTACACCTTC | CASSLVGVRGYTF
TRBJ2-3 | few | TRBV10-3 | - | TGTGCCATCAGCCCGAGCGACGAAGATACGCAGTATTTT | CAISPSDEDTQYF
TRBJ2-7 | few | TRBV2 | - | TGTGCCAGCACGGCGACGACCTACGAGCAGTACTTC | CASTATTYEQYF
TRBJ2-5 | - | TRBV11-3 | - | TGTGCCAGCAGCACCCGGACGGAGCGTAGGGAGACCCAGTACTTC | CASSTRTERRETQYF
TRBJ2-6 | - | TRBV7-9 | - | TGTGCCAGCAGCTTAGGTTCGGGAGGGGCCAACGTCCTGACTTTC | CASSLGSGGANVLTF
TRBJ2-6 | - | TRBV15 | - | TGTGCCACCAGCAGAGAGTTAGTTAGCGCTGGGGCCAACGTCCTGACTTTC | CATSRELVSAGANVLTF
TRBJ1-6 | - | TRBV9 | - | TGTGCCAGCAGCGTAGAGGTTTCCCTTGGGAATTCACCCCTCCACTTT | CASSVEVSLGNSPLHF
TRBJ2-4 | - | TRBV7-2 | TRBD2 | TGTGCCAGCAGCCCGGGGGGGACGACGAACATTCAGTACTTC | CASSPGGTTNIQYF
TRBJ2-2 | - | TRBV9 | TRBD2 | TGTGCCAGCATGGCTAGCGGTCACACCGGGGAGCTGTTTTTT | CASMASGHTGELFF
TRBJ2-5 | few | TRBV5-4 | TRBD1 | TGTGCCAGCAGCACCGGACAGGGGATCCGGGAGACCCAGTACTTC | CASSTGQGIRETQYF
TRBJ1-4 | few | TRBV15 | - | TGTGCCACCAGCGCCAGTTCGGGGCTATTAGAAAAACTGTTTTTT | CATSASSGLLEKLFF
TRBJ1-2 | - | TRBV27 | - | TGTGCCAGCAGTTTAAGGGCTGGGGGTTCACAGGCGGACTATGGCTACACCTTC | CASSLRAGGSQADYGYTF
TRBJ2-7 | few | TRBV9 | TRBD2 | TGTGCCAGCAGCCCGCGGGGGGTAATCACTAACGAGCAGTACTTC | CASSPRGVITNEQYF
TRBJ2-1 | - | TRBV18 | - | TGTGCCAGCTCACGATCGACTAGGGGCCTGTTCTTC | CASSRSTRGLFF
TRBJ2-2 | - | TRBV25-1 | - | TGTGCCAGCAGTGAACCGCGGTCCGAGGACACCGGGGAGCTGTTTTTT | CASSEPRSEDTGELFF
TRBJ2-3 | - | TRBV27 | TRBD1 | TGTGCCAGCGGGGGACAGGGGGTCACAGATACGCAGTATTTT | CASGGQGVTDTQYF
TRBJ2-6 | - | TRBV7-9 | - | TGTGCCAGCAGCTTTTCGGGGATATCGGGGGCCAACGTCCTGACTTTC | CASSFSGISGANVLTF
TRBJ2-7 | - | TRBV7-9 | - | TGTGCCAGCAGCAAAGGGGGGACCTACGAGCAGTACTTC | CASSKGGTYEQYF
TRBJ2-3 | few | TRBV9 | TRBD2 | TGTGCCAGCAGCGTAGAGGGACTAGCGGGGACAGATACGCAGTATTTT | CASSVEGLAGTDTQYF
TRBJ2-1 | - | TRBV18 | - | TGTGCCAGCTCACCACCACGAATTTTGGGTAATGAGCAGTTCTTC | CASSPPRILGNEQFF
TRBJ2-5 | few | TRBV7-9 | - | TGTGCCAGCAGCCTATACGGACTGAAACAAGAGACCCAGTACTTC | CASSLYGLKQETQYF